This TCR beta chain was recorded in a study of human T cells and chemical hapten exposure. Study at large: There were weekly diphenylcyclopropenone doses to the scalp for patients throughout the approximately 24-week study.

This clonotype has only a few counts. Its cognate antigen is unknown. This CDR3 has 15 amino acids. CDR1 SGDLS and CDR2 YYNGEE come from the germline V gene. V lost 4 bases and J lost 6; bases outside the gene matches: 12. Time point denoted: patch test 3, about 24 weeks after DPC sensitization. The treatment was: therapeutic diphenylcyclopropenone sensitization with weekly scalp DPC. TCRdb reprocessed the RACE reads via MiXCR and lists one record per CDR3 protein. The table lists about 160,000 distinct CDR3 sequences, 25% to 30% of them singletons, with 2.1% in the top ten. Points from the study as a whole: Expanded TCRs grouped into significantly more large CDR3 similarity clusters than controls produced.

This receptor was taken from a woman aged 18-29 years with alopecia areata. Some clones in this sample may be carry-over from other donors' samples. Sequencing was performed on whole blood, taken in connection with sensitization to the hapten diphenylcyclopropenone (DPC). J is TRBJ2-5 and V is TRBV9; TRBD1 matches 7 bases. CDR3 residues: CASSPTGFDRKTQYF. CDR3 sequence (DNA): TGTGCCAGCAGCCCGACAGGGTTTGATCGGAAGACCCAGTACTTC.